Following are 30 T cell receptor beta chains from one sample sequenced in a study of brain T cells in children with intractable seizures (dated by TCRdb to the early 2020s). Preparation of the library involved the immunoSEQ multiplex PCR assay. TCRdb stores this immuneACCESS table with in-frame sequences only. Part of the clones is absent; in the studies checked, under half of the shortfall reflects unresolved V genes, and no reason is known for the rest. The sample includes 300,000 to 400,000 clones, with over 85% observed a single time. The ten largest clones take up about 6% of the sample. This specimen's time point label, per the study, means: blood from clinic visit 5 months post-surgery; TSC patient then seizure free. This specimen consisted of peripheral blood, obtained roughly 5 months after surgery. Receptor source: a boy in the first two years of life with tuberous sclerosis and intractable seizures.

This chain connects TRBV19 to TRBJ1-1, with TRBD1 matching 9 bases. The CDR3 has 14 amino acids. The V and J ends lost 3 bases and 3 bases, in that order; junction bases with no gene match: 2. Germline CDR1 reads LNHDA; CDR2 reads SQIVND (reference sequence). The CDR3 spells CASSIRDRDTEAFF. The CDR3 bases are TGTGCCAGTAGTATCAGGGACAGGGACACTGAAGCTTTCTTT.

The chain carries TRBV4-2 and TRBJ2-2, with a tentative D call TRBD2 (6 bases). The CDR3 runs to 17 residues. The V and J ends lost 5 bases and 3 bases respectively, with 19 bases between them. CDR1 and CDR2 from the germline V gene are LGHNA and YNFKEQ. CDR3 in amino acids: CASSFTAGRAYTGELFF. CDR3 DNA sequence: TGTGCCAGCAGCTTCACCGCGGGGCGCGCGTACACCGGGGAGCTGTTTTTT.

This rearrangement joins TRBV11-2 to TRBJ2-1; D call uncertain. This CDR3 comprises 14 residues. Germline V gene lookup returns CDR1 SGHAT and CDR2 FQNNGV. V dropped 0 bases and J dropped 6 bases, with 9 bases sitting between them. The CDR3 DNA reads TGTGCCAGCAGCTTAGATGTGAGTCCCAATGAGCAGTTCTTC. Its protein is CASSLDVSPNEQFF.

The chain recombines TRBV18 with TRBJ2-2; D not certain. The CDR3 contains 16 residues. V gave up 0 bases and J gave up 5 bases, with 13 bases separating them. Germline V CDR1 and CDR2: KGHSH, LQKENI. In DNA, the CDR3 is TGTGCCAGCTCACCACCGTTGAGTTTGGGGACCGGGGAGCTGTTTTTT. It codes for CASSPPLSLGTGELFF.

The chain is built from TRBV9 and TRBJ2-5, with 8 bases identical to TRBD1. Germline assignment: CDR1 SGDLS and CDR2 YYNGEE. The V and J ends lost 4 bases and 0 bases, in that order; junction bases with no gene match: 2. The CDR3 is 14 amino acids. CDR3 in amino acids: CASSQDRDQETQYF. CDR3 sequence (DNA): TGTGCCAGCAGCCAGGACAGGGACCAAGAGACCCAGTACTTC.

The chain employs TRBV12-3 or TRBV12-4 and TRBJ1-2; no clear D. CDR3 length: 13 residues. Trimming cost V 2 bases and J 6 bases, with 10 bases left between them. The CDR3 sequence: CASSLWKNHGYTF. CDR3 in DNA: TGTGCCAGCAGTTTATGGAAGAATCATGGCTACACCTTC.

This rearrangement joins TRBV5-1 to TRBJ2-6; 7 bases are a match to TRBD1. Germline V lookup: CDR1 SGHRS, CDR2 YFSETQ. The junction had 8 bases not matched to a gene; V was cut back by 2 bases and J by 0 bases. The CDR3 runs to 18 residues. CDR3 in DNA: TGCGCCAGCAGCTTCCGGACAGGCCGGAGCTCTGGGGCCAACGTCCTGACTTTC. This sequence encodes CASSFRTGRSSGANVLTF.

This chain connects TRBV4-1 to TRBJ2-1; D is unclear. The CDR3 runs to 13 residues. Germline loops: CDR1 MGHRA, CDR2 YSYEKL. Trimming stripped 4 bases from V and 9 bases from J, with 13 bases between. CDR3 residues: CASSPKEFTEQFF. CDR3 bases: TGCGCCAGCAGCCCTAAAGAATTTACTGAGCAGTTCTTC.

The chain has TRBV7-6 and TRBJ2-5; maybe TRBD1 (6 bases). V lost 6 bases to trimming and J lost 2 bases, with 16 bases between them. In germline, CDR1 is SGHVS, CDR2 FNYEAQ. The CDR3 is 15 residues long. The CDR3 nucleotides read TGTGCCAGCAGTCCCGCAGGGGCCGTACAAGAGACCCAGTACTTC. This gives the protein CASSPAGAVQETQYF.

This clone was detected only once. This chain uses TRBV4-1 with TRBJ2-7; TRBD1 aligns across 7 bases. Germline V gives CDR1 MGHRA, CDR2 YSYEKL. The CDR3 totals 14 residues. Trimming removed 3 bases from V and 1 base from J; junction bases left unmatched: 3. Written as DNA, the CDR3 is TGCGCCAGCAGCCAGCAACAGGGGTCCTACGAGCAGTACTTC. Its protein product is CASSQQQGSYEQYF.

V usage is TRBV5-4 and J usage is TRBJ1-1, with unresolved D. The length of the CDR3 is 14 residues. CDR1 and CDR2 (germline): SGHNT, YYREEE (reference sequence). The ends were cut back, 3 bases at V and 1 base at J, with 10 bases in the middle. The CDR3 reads CASSSIAGNTEAFF. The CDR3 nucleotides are TGTGCCAGCAGCTCGATCGCGGGGAACACTGAAGCTTTCTTT. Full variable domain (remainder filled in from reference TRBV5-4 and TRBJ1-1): ETGVTQSPTHLIKTRGQQVTLRCSSQSGHNTVSWYQQALGQGPQFIFQYYREEENGRGNFPPRFSGLQFPNYSSELNVNALELDDSALYLCASSSIAGNTEAFFGQGTRLTVV.

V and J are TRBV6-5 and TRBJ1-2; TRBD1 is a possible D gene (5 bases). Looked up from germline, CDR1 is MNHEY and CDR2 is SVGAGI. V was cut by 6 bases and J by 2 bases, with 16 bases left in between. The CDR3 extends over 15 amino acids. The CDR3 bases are TGTGCCAGCAGGAGGTGGGGCTGGGAGAACTATGGCTACACCTTC. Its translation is CASRRWGWENYGYTF.

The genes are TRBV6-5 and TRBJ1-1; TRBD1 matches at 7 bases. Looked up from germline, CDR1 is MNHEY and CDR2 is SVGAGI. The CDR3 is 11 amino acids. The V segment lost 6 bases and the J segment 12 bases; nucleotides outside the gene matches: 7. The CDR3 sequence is CASSKGGATFF. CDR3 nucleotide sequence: TGTGCCAGCAGCAAAGGGGGCGCGACTTTCTTT.

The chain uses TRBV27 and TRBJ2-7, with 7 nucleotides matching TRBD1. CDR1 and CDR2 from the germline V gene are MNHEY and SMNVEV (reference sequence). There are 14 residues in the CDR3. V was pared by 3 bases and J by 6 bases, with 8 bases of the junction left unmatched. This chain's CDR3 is CASSFTGTVGEQYF. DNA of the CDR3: TGTGCCAGCAGTTTTACCGGGACAGTAGGCGAGCAGTACTTC.

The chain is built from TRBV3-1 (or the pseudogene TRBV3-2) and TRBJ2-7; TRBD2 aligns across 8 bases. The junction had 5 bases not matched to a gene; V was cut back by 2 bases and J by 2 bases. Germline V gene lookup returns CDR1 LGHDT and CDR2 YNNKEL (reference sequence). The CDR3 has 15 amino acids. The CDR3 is CASSQFAGGTYEQYF. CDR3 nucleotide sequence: TGTGCCAGCAGCCAATTTGCGGGAGGAACCTACGAGCAGTACTTC.

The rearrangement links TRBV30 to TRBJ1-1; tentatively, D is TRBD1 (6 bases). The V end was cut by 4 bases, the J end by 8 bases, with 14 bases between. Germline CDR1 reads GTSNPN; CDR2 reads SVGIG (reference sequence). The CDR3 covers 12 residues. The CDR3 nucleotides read TGTGCCTGGAACCGACAGGCAGAAGAAGCTTTCTTT. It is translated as CAWNRQAEEAFF.

The CDR3 DNA sequence: TGCAGTGCTAGTGACCAGGGGGCTAGGGTGGGAGTTGAGCAGTTCTTC. Translated, it gives CSASDQGARVGVEQFF. The chain carries TRBV20-1 and TRBJ2-1, with 8 nucleotides matching TRBD1. The CDR3 is 16 amino acids. The germline V gene encodes CDR1 DFQATT and CDR2 SNEGSKA (reference sequence). V trimming: 3 bases; J trimming: 9 bases; junction bases outside the gene matches: 16.

For the CDR3, the DNA is TGTGCCAGCATCTACAACTCTGGAAACACCATATATTTT. Protein sequence: CASIYNSGNTIYF. The chain combines TRBV12-3 or TRBV12-4 with TRBJ1-3; D gene unclear. This CDR3 is 13 amino acids long. The ends were cut back, 7 bases at V and 0 bases at J, with 7 bases in the middle.

The CDR3 region is CASSISLPLLDTQYF. CDR3 nucleotide sequence: TGTGCCAGTAGTATAAGCCTTCCCCTATTGGATACGCAGTATTTT. The chain joins TRBV19 to TRBJ2-3; D is unresolved. The CDR3 sequence is 15 residues long. CDR1 LNHDA and CDR2 SQIVND come from the germline V gene (reference sequence). Trimming removed 2 bases from V and 6 bases from J, with 15 bases in between.

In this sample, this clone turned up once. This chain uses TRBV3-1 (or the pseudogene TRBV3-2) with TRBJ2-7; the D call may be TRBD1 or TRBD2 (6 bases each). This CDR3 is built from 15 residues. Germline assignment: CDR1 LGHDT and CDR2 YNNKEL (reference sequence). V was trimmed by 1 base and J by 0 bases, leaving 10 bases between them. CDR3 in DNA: TGTGCCAGCAGCCAAGCCGGGGGCACCTCCTACGAGCAGTACTTC. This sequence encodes CASSQAGGTSYEQYF.

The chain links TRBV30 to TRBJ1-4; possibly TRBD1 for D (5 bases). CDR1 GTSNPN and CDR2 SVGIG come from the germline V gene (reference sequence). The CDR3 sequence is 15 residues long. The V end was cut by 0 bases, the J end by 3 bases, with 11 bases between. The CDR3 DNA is TGTGCCTGGAGTGTCTTGGGGGAGGCTAATGAAAAACTGTTTTTT. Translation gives CAWSVLGEANEKLFF.

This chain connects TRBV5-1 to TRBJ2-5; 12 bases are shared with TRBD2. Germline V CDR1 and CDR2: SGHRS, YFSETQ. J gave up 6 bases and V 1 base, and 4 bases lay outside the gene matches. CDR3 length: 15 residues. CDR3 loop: CASSLTSGGLQTQYF. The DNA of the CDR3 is TGCGCCAGCAGCTTGACTAGCGGGGGGTTGCAGACCCAGTACTTC.

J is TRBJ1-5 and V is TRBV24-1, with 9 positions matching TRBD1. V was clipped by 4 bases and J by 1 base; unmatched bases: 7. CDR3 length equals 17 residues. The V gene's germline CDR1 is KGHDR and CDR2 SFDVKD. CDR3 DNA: TGTGCCACCAGTGACGGGACAGGGCCGCAAAGCAATCAGCCCCAGCATTTT. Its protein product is CATSDGTGPQSNQPQHF.

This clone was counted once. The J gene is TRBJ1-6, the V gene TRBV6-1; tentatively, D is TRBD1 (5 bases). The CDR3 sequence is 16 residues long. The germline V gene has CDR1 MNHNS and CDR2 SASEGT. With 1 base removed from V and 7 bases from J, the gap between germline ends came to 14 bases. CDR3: CASSEDSWEGNSPLHF. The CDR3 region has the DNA TGTGCCAGCAGTGAAGACAGTTGGGAGGGGAATTCACCCCTCCACTTT.

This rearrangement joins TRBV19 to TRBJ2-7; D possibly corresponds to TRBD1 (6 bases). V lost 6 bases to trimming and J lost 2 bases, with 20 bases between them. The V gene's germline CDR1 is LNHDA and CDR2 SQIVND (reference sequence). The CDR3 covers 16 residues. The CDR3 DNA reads TGTGCCAGTAGCCAGACATTAACAGGGTTGCCCTACGAGCAGTACTTC. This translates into CASSQTLTGLPYEQYF.

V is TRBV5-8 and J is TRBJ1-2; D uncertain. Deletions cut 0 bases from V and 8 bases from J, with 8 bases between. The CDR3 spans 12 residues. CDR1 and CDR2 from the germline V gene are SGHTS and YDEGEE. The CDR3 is CASSLGLGGYTF. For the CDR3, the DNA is TGTGCCAGCAGCTTGGGTCTCGGAGGCTACACCTTC.

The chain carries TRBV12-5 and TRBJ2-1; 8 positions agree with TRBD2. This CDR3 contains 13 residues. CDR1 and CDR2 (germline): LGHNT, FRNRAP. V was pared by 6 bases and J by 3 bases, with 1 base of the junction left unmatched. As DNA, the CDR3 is TGTGCTAGTGGACTAGCGGACTACAATGAGCAGTTCTTC. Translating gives CASGLADYNEQFF.

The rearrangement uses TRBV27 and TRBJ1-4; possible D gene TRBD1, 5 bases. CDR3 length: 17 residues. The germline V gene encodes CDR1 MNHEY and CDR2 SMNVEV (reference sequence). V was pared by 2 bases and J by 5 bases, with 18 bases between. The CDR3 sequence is CASSLPRRQWANEKLFF. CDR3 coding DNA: TGTGCCAGCAGTTTACCCCGCCGACAGTGGGCGAATGAAAAACTGTTTTTT.

CDR3 region: CASSPTYPNEKLFF. CDR3 sequence (DNA): TGTGCCAGCAGCCCGACATACCCTAATGAAAAACTGTTTTTT. The chain carries TRBV11-2 and TRBJ1-4; D gene unclear. Between the trimmed V and J ends, which lost 5 bases and 3 bases, there was a span of 10 bases. This CDR3 region has 14 residues. CDR1 is SGHAT and CDR2 is FQNNGV in the germline V gene.

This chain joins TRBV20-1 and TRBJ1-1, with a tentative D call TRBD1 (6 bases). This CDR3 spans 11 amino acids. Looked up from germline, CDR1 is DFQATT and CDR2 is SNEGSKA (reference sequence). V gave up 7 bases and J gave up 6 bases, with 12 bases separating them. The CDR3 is CSVWRGAEAFF. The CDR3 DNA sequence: TGCAGTGTTTGGAGGGGGGCTGAAGCTTTCTTT.